The clone carrying this TCR beta chain was seen more than once but under ten times. What it recognizes is unknown. V lost 8 bases, J lost 3 bases, and 7 bases stayed unmatched. The CDR3 is 13 residues long. In germline, CDR1 is SEHNR, CDR2 FQNEAQ (reference sequence). This specimen comes from a study of beta chain features in type 1 diabetes. Since all of the isolated RNA was reverse transcribed, expressed TCRB transcripts were what got sequenced. The repertoire was sequenced with immunoSEQ multiplex PCR; TCRdb's copy has only in-frame clones and lacks some. The data hold about 150,000 clones, with 10% observed a single time. General study results and limits: Shortening that was moderate but significant affected the TCRB CDR3s of Type 1 diabetes patients in all four CD4+ subsets.

The sequenced sample was central memory CD4+ T cells from blood. The chain carries TRBV7-9 and TRBJ2-7; 7 positions agree with TRBD1. This sequence was found in a young man with type 1 diabetes. The CDR3 spells CASGQVPLYEQYF. For the CDR3, the DNA is TGTGCCAGCGGACAGGTTCCCCTCTACGAGCAGTACTTC.